This T cell receptor beta chain was obtained from a study of cytomegalovirus exposure and HLA in healthy donors. At the level of the study: The 100 to 150 validation repertoires and the approximately 630 first-cohort repertoires shared a platform, a later analysis reported. Study-level results: Researchers catalogued about 150 TCR beta chains as cytomegalovirus-associated. High specificity and sensitivity for cytomegalovirus status were reported for the classifier. Most TCR sequences showed up rarely, but some public TCRs showed up in many donors.

Clones were read by immunoSEQ multiplex PCR, and TCRdb kept only the in-frame ones, dropping some. The table records more than 250,000 clones, 75% to 90% of them present only once. Worth noting for this clone: Its antigen remains unknown.

Germline V CDR1 and CDR2: SEHNR, FQNEAQ (reference sequence). Trimming cost V 5 bases and J 6 bases, with 10 bases left between them. The CDR3 spans 12 residues. The chain carries TRBV7-9 and TRBJ1-1; D remains unclear. This receptor was obtained from a woman younger than 35 in good health and CMV-seronegative. Material: PBMCs. DNA for the CDR3: TGTGCCAGCAGCCCCCGGGAGCCTGAAGCTTTCTTT. Protein: CASSPREPEAFF.